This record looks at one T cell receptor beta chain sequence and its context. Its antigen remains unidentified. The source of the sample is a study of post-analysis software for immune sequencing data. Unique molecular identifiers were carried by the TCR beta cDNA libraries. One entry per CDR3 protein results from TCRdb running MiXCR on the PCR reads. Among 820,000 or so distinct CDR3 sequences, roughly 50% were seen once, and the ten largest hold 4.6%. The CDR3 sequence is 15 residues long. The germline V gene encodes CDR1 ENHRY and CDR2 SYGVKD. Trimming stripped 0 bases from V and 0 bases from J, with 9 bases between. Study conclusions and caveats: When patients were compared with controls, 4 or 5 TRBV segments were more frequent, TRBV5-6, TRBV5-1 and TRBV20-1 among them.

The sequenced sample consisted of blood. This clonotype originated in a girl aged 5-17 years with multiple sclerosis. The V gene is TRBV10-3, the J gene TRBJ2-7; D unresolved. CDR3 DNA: TGTGCCATCAGTGAGTCGAGTTTCACCTCCTACGAGCAGTACTTC. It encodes CAISESSFTSYEQYF.